These 18 T cell receptor beta chains share one sample of origin, sequenced in a study of a mutant IDH1 vaccine in newly diagnosed glioma. Time point specified: week 5, during vaccination. A 20-mer mutant IDH1 peptide at 300 ug was injected subcutaneously with topical imiquimod. Which antigens these TCRs recognize remains unknown. Sequencing used immunoSEQ multiplex PCR; TCRdb keeps in-frame clones, though not all of them. The sample lists 30,000 to 40,000 clones, roughly 80% occurring once. The source material was PBMCs, sampled from a glioma patient whose treatment included an IDH1 peptide vaccine. These receptor sequences come from a man younger than 45 with glioma.

The V call is TRBV19, the J call TRBJ1-2; D unclear. Per the germline V gene, CDR1 is LNHDA and CDR2 is SQIVND (reference sequence). This CDR3 spans 13 amino acids. The germline V and J ends were trimmed by 6 bases and 5 bases, with 13 bases remaining between them. The CDR3 here is CASSPPAGYGYTF. The CDR3 coding sequence is TGTGCCAGTAGCCCCCCCGCGGGATATGGCTACACCTTC.

This sequence joins TRBV27 and TRBJ1-1, with D perhaps matching TRBD1 (5 bases). The CDR3 is 16 residues long. Germline V gene lookup returns CDR1 MNHEY and CDR2 SMNVEV (reference sequence). With 5 bases removed from V and 0 bases from J, the gap between germline ends came to 16 bases. CDR3 residues: CASSPRQGNMNTEAFF. The CDR3, as DNA: TGTGCCAGCAGTCCTCGTCAGGGTAACATGAACACTGAAGCTTTCTTT.

The chain carries TRBV18 and TRBJ2-2; 11 nucleotides match TRBD1. Looked up from germline, CDR1 is KGHSH and CDR2 is LQKENI. CDR3 length: 17 amino acids. With V trimmed by 2 bases and J by 7 bases, 9 bases remained unmatched. The CDR3 region is CASSPTTDRGQGGELFF. CDR3 in DNA: TGTGCCAGCTCACCAACGACGGACAGGGGGCAGGGCGGGGAGCTGTTTTTT.

The V gene is TRBV19, the J gene TRBJ2-7, with D perhaps being TRBD1 or TRBD2 (5 bases each). Trimming shortened V by 5 bases and J by 0 bases, and 11 bases separated the two germline ends. Germline V lookup: CDR1 LNHDA, CDR2 SQIVND (reference sequence). The CDR3 consists of 14 residues. CDR3 nucleotides: TGTGCCAGTAGTCTCGGGACGGCCTCCTACGAGCAGTACTTC. Its translation: CASSLGTASYEQYF.

CDR3 sequence: CAWAKGFHEQYF. The CDR3 DNA follows: TGTGCCTGGGCCAAAGGGTTCCACGAGCAGTACTTC. The gene calls are TRBV30 and TRBJ2-7; D not certain. CDR1 and CDR2 from the germline V gene are GTSNPN and SVGIG (reference sequence). Trimming pared 5 bases from V and 5 bases from J, leaving 13 bases between. This CDR3 comprises 12 residues.

The rearrangement joins TRBV9 to TRBJ1-6; D ambiguous. The CDR3 has 16 residues. Germline V gives CDR1 SGDLS, CDR2 YYNGEE. Between the trimmed V and J ends, which lost 0 bases and 0 bases, there was a span of 7 bases. The CDR3 loop is CASSVGPSSYNSPLHF. The CDR3 DNA reads as TGTGCCAGCAGCGTAGGGCCAAGCTCCTATAATTCACCCCTCCACTTT.

The V call is TRBV30, the J call TRBJ2-7; 13 bases map to TRBD2. Per the germline V gene, CDR1 is GTSNPN and CDR2 is SVGIG (reference sequence). V dropped 3 bases and J dropped 0; count of bases not matched to a gene: 2. The CDR3 extends over 15 amino acids. This chain's CDR3 is CAWRGLAGSSYEQYF. CDR3 sequence (DNA): TGTGCCTGGAGGGGACTAGCGGGGAGCTCCTACGAGCAGTACTTC.

This chain joins TRBV2 and TRBJ2-7, with D hard to call. The V gene's germline CDR1 is SNHLY and CDR2 FYNNEI. The CDR3 runs 13 residues. Trimming stripped 3 bases from V and 3 bases from J, with 9 bases between. CDR3 region: CASSDAVVYEQYF. The CDR3 DNA reads TGTGCCAGCAGTGATGCAGTAGTCTACGAGCAGTACTTC.

This clone turned up a few times. The chain employs TRBV4-3 and TRBJ1-6; D is possibly TRBD1 (5 bases). The germline gives CDR1 LGHNA, CDR2 YSLEER. V gave up 4 bases and J gave up 8 bases, with 24 bases separating them. The CDR3 spans 18 residues. CDR3: CASSLKMGGRDGYSPLHF. The CDR3 region has the DNA TGCGCCAGCAGCCTAAAGATGGGGGGGAGGGACGGTTATTCACCCCTCCACTTT.

The table lists this clone with a count of one. The chain is built from TRBV5-1 and TRBJ1-2; TRBD1 agrees at 8 bases. V dropped 0 bases and J dropped 8; count of bases not matched to a gene: 12. In germline, CDR1 is SGHRS, CDR2 YFSETQ. The CDR3 has 16 residues. This CDR3 reads CASSLVGTDRADGYTF. The CDR3 region has the DNA TGCGCCAGCAGCTTGGTGGGAACGGACAGGGCGGACGGCTACACCTTC.

The chain couples TRBV9 to TRBJ2-7; tentative D call: TRBD2 (6 bases). CDR3 length: 13 residues. The germline gives CDR1 SGDLS, CDR2 YYNGEE. Trimming removed 2 bases at V and 6 bases at J, with 12 bases between. CDR3 residues: CASSVQEGLEQYF. For the CDR3, the DNA is TGTGCCAGCAGCGTTCAGGAGGGGCTCGAGCAGTACTTC. The entire variable domain, with the rest obtained from reference TRBV9 and TRBJ2-7, is as follows: DSGVTQTPKHLITATGQRVTLRCSPRSGDLSVYWYQQSLDQGLQFLIQYYNGEERAKGNILERFSAQQFPDLHSELNLSSLELGDSALYFCASSVQEGLEQYFGPGTRLTVT.

The genes are TRBV27 and TRBJ2-2; 7 positions match TRBD1. Germline V gives CDR1 MNHEY, CDR2 SMNVEV (reference sequence). The CDR3 covers 13 residues. V lost 5 bases, J lost 5 bases, and 2 bases stayed unmatched. Here the CDR3 DNA reads TGTGCCAGCAGTGGGACAGAGACCGGGGAGCTGTTTTTT. Protein sequence: CASSGTETGELFF.

The chain carries TRBV9 and TRBJ2-3; D is unclear. V was clipped by 4 bases and J by 2 bases, with 8 bases between them. The germline CDR1 and CDR2 sequences are SGDLS and YYNGEE. The CDR3 has 13 amino acids. CDR3 nucleotides: TGTGCCAGCAGCCTGTGGGCCACAGATACGCAGTATTTT. This translates into CASSLWATDTQYF.

In its sample, this clone was seen a few times. V is TRBV30 and J is TRBJ1-4, with unresolved D. Trimming cost V 2 bases and J 3 bases, with 10 bases left between them. This CDR3 region has 14 residues. Germline loops: CDR1 GTSNPN, CDR2 SVGIG (reference sequence). CDR3 bases: TGTGCCTGGAGTAGCCCAGGACCTAATGAAAAACTGTTTTTT. The encoded protein is CAWSSPGPNEKLFF. Filled out from reference TRBV30 and TRBJ1-4, the complete variable domain reads SQTIHQWPATLVQPVGSPLSLECTVEGTSNPNLYWYRQAAGRGLQLLFYSVGIGQISSEVPQNLSASRPQDRQFILSSKKLLLSDSGFYLCAWSSPGPNEKLFFGSGTQLSVL.

The V and J genes are TRBV12-2 and TRBJ2-5; the table gives TRBD2 as D, unverified against the DNA. TRBV12-2 counts as a pseudogene. CDR3 length: 15 residues. CDR3 sequence reads: CASRFGEGYQETQYF. In nucleotides, the CDR3 is TGTGCAAGTCGCTTCGGCGAGGGTTACCAAGAGACCCAGTACTTC.

This rearrangement joins TRBV14 to TRBJ2-7; TRBD1 matches at 10 bases. Per the germline V gene, CDR1 is SGHDN and CDR2 is FVKESK. CDR3 length equals 13 residues. The ends lost 5 bases at V and 6 bases at J; junction bases unmatched: 4. The CDR3 coding sequence is TGTGCCAGCAGCTACGGACAGGGGGGCGAGCAGTACTTC. It encodes CASSYGQGGEQYF.

V is TRBV9 and J is TRBJ1-5; TRBD1 matches at 7 bases. The CDR3 is made up of 15 amino acids. Germline V gene lookup returns CDR1 SGDLS and CDR2 YYNGEE. The V segment lost 0 bases and the J segment 5 bases; nucleotides outside the gene matches: 5. The CDR3 nucleotides are TGTGCCAGCAGCGTAGCGGCAGGGGGTGATCAGCCCCAGCATTTT. This codes for CASSVAAGGDQPQHF.

This chain links TRBV5-6 with TRBJ1-3; 7 bases line up with TRBD1. The CDR3 runs 14 residues. Trimming at V came to 4 bases and at J to 5 bases, leaving 6 bases not matched to a gene. Germline values: CDR1 SGHDT, CDR2 YYEEEE. CDR3 sequence reads: CASSPTGIRNTIYF. CDR3 nucleotides: TGTGCCAGCAGCCCGACAGGGATTCGAAACACCATATATTTT.